These 14 T cell receptor beta chains share one sample of origin, sequenced in a study of blood T cell repertoires in COVID-19. Clones were read by immunoSEQ multiplex PCR, and TCRdb kept only the in-frame ones, dropping some. The sample carries over 300,000 clones, 70% to 90% recorded once. The sequenced sample was PBMCs or T cells enriched from blood (not recorded which). The receptors derive from a woman aged 25 to 39 who had recovered from COVID-19.

The chain couples TRBV30 to TRBJ2-2; TRBD1 matches at 7 bases. V dropped 7 bases and J dropped 1; count of bases not matched to a gene: 3. The germline V gene has CDR1 GTSNPN and CDR2 SVGIG (reference sequence). The CDR3 runs to 13 residues. The CDR3 here is CASDRLNTGELFF. The DNA of the CDR3 is TGTGCCTCGGACAGGCTGAACACCGGGGAGCTGTTTTTT. Variable domain in full (rest from reference TRBV30 and TRBJ2-2): SQTIHQWPATLVQPVGSPLSLECTVEGTSNPNLYWYRQAAGRGLQLLFYSVGIGQISSEVPQNLSASRPQDRQFILSSKKLLLSDSGFYLCASDRLNTGELFFGEGSRLTVL.

The chain links TRBV10-3 to TRBJ1-3, with D hard to call. Germline lookup yields CDR1 ENHRY and CDR2 SYGVKD. The CDR3 covers 15 residues. Between the trimmed V and J ends, which lost 0 bases and 4 bases, there was a span of 10 bases. The CDR3: CAISESAGLGNTIYF. The DNA for the CDR3 is TGTGCCATCAGTGAGTCCGCAGGTCTGGGAAACACCATATATTTT.

In DNA form, the CDR3 reads TGTGCCAGTAGTATGGTGCGGGTGACAACTAATGAAAAACTGTTTTTT. The encoded protein is CASSMVRVTTNEKLFF. The chain employs TRBV19 and TRBJ1-4; D ambiguous. V was trimmed by 3 bases and J by 0 bases, leaving 11 bases between them. In germline, CDR1 is LNHDA, CDR2 SQIVND (reference sequence). CDR3 size: 16 residues.

CDR3 region: CASSLGGLSDSPLHF. The CDR3 DNA follows: TGTGCCAGCAGCTTAGGGGGGCTAAGTGATTCACCCCTCCACTTT. The V and J genes are TRBV7-9 and TRBJ1-6, with D maybe TRBD1 (6 bases). CDR3 length equals 15 residues. V was shortened by 1 base and J by 8 bases, with 12 bases between the two germline ends. The V gene's germline CDR1 is SEHNR and CDR2 FQNEAQ (reference sequence).

The rearrangement links TRBV2 to TRBJ1-6; 12 nucleotides agree with TRBD1. V dropped 6 bases and J dropped 13; count of bases not matched to a gene: 7. The CDR3 has 14 residues. Germline V gives CDR1 SNHLY, CDR2 FYNNEI. CDR3 amino acids: CASSGGDRGLPLHF. CDR3 DNA: TGTGCCAGCAGCGGGGGGGACAGGGGGCTTCCCCTCCACTTT.

The chain combines TRBV10-3 with TRBJ2-7; 11 bases agree with TRBD2. Germline values: CDR1 ENHRY, CDR2 SYGVKD. There are 13 residues in the CDR3. Losses at the gene ends were 6 bases for V and 5 bases for J; bases not matched to a gene: 3. CDR3 sequence (DNA): TGTGCCATCAGGGGGACTAGCGGAGACGAGCAGTACTTC. It encodes CAIRGTSGDEQYF.

The CDR3 loop reads CASSSSGGTYNEQFF. CDR3 DNA: TGTGCCAGCAGCTCTAGCGGGGGTACGTACAATGAGCAGTTCTTC. The chain joins TRBV3-1 (or the pseudogene TRBV3-2) to TRBJ2-1; 10 bases are shared with TRBD2. Germline V gene data show CDR1 as LGHDT and CDR2 as YNNKEL (reference sequence). The CDR3 length is 15 residues. With 5 bases clipped from V and 4 bases from J, the junction kept 5 bases outside the gene matches.

The chain links TRBV7-9 to TRBJ2-7; D gene ambiguous. CDR3 length: 15 residues. CDR1 SEHNR and CDR2 FQNEAQ come from the germline V gene (reference sequence). Trimming shortened V by 1 base and J by 3 bases, and 13 bases separated the two germline ends. The CDR3 region is CASSLGGSRDYEQYF. Written as DNA, the CDR3 is TGTGCCAGCAGCTTAGGAGGTAGCCGAGACTACGAGCAGTACTTC.

This clone was found once. The V and J genes are TRBV19 and TRBJ2-3, with D unresolved. The CDR3 is made up of 12 amino acids. V lost 7 bases and J lost 3, with 8 bases in between. Germline V gives CDR1 LNHDA, CDR2 SQIVND (reference sequence). CDR3 DNA: TGTGCCAGTACTGGAGCAACAGATACGCAGTATTTT. Translated: CASTGATDTQYF.

The genes are TRBV30 and TRBJ1-6; D ambiguous. The V end lost 5 bases, the J end lost 6 bases, and 8 bases lay between the germline ends. This CDR3 comprises 12 residues. CDR1 and CDR2 (germline): GTSNPN, SVGIG (reference sequence). Here the CDR3 reads CAWGWANSPLHF. In DNA form, the CDR3 reads TGTGCCTGGGGTTGGGCTAATTCACCCCTCCACTTT.

The chain employs TRBV30 and TRBJ2-2; possible D gene TRBD2, 8 bases. The CDR3 sequence is 15 residues long. V lost 4 bases and J 3 bases, leaving 15 bases between the germline ends. Germline V CDR1 and CDR2: GTSNPN, SVGIG (reference sequence). CDR3: CAWTGRGLYTGELFF. CDR3 bases: TGTGCCTGGACCGGGAGGGGGCTATACACCGGGGAGCTGTTTTTT.

This chain joins TRBV7-2 and TRBJ2-7; 10 bases map to TRBD1. The CDR3 is made up of 15 amino acids. Germline values: CDR1 SGHTA, CDR2 FQGNSA. Trimming removed 1 base from V and 2 bases from J; junction bases left unmatched: 2. CDR3 nucleotides: TGTGCCAGCAGCTTAGTTGGGACAGGGGCCTACGAGCAGTACTTC. This gives the protein CASSLVGTGAYEQYF.

A word on this clone: A read error may produce the germline difference seen at one junction end. The gene calls are TRBV19 and TRBJ1-5; D remains unclear. The germline V gene encodes CDR1 LNHDA and CDR2 SQIVND (reference sequence). There are 12 residues in the CDR3. CDR3 amino acids: CASSSGSQTQHF. The CDR3 nucleotides read TGTGCCAGTAGTTCGGGGAGTCAGACCCAGCATTTT.

The V and J genes are TRBV7-3 and TRBJ2-5, with TRBD1 as a possible D gene (7 bases). Germline assignment: CDR1 SGHTA and CDR2 FQGTGA. The V end was cut by 2 bases, the J end by 5 bases, with 12 bases between. The CDR3 consists of 14 residues. This CDR3 reads CASSLSGGYETQYF. The CDR3 bases are TGTGCCAGCAGCTTATCAGGGGGGTACGAGACCCAGTACTTC.